What follows are 30 T cell receptor beta chains derived from one specimen sequenced in a study of cytomegalovirus exposure and HLA in healthy donors. The PCR used 60 Vbeta and 13 Jbeta primers. The repertoire was sequenced with immunoSEQ multiplex PCR; TCRdb's copy has only in-frame clones and lacks some. The data hold roughly 150,000 clones, with 75% observed a single time. Sequenced sample: PBMCs. Receptors were obtained from a man aged 18 to 35 in good health and CMV-seropositive.

This sequence joins TRBV7-7 and TRBJ2-7, with 7 nucleotides matching TRBD1. The CDR3 contains 13 residues. Germline V gene lookup returns CDR1 SSHAT and CDR2 FNYEAQ (reference sequence). Germline trimming cut 5 bases from V and 6 bases from J; bases unmatched to any gene: 7. The CDR3 nucleotides are TGTGCCAGCAGCATCGACAGGGAGCGCGAGCAGTACTTC. It encodes CASSIDREREQYF.

The rearrangement uses TRBV27 and TRBJ2-7; 8 nucleotides line up with TRBD2. The CDR3 covers 15 residues. Germline V CDR1 and CDR2: MNHEY, SMNVEV (reference sequence). With V trimmed by 2 bases and J by 5 bases, 8 bases remained unmatched. The CDR3 protein is CASSLVPGGPHEQYF. The CDR3, as DNA: TGTGCCAGCAGTTTAGTTCCGGGAGGGCCTCACGAGCAGTACTTC.

Concerning this clone: The junction departs from germline at one end; a sequencing error may be responsible. The J gene is TRBJ1-2, the V gene TRBV29-1, with 7 bases lining up with TRBD1. The CDR3 sequence is 13 residues long. Germline CDR1 reads SQVTM; CDR2 reads ANQGSEA. The CDR3 DNA reads TGCAGCGTTCGCAGGACAGGCGACGCTGGCTACCCCTTC. Its protein product is CSVRRTGDAGYPF.

The rearrangement joins TRBV29-1 to TRBJ2-3; 7 positions match TRBD2. Germline assignment: CDR1 SQVTM and CDR2 ANQGSEA. The J segment lost 2 bases and the V segment lost 3 bases, leaving 8 bases of the junction unmatched. This CDR3 contains 15 residues. CDR3 region: CSVDSPSGLTDTQYF. The CDR3 DNA reads TGCAGCGTTGATAGTCCTAGCGGTCTCACAGATACGCAGTATTTT.

In its sample, this clone was seen once. The chain uses TRBV10-1 and TRBJ2-3, with D tentatively TRBD1 (6 bases). The CDR3 is 14 residues long. Germline V lookup: CDR1 WNHNN, CDR2 SYGVQD (reference sequence). V was cut by 2 bases and J by 6 bases, with 12 bases left in between. CDR3 sequence (DNA): TGCGCCAGCAGTGAGATTTGGGGGCTGGATACGCAGTATTTT. This translates into CASSEIWGLDTQYF.

The chain uses TRBV4-2 and TRBJ1-1; the D gene is possibly TRBD1 (6 bases). With 3 bases removed from V and 6 bases from J, the gap between germline ends came to 14 bases. Germline loops: CDR1 LGHNA, CDR2 YNFKEQ. This CDR3 is 14 amino acids long. The chain's CDR3 is CASSHFTGIAEAFF. In nucleotides, the CDR3 is TGTGCCAGCAGCCATTTTACAGGGATCGCTGAAGCTTTCTTT.

The table lists this clone with a few counts. V is TRBV2 and J is TRBJ2-7; possible D gene TRBD2, 5 bases. The CDR3 contains 13 residues. Trimming took 7 bases from V and 0 from J, leaving 10 bases between them. Germline loops: CDR1 SNHLY, CDR2 FYNNEI. CDR3 protein: CASKSGSSYEQYF. CDR3 in DNA: TGTGCCAGCAAGTCGGGGAGCTCCTACGAGCAGTACTTC.

CDR3 amino acids: CASSGPTGLRPQHF. CDR3 DNA: TGTGCCAGCAGCGGCCCGACAGGGTTGAGGCCCCAGCATTTT. The chain uses TRBV7-2 and TRBJ1-5; 7 positions match TRBD1. The V and J ends lost 5 bases and 9 bases, in that order; junction bases with no gene match: 10. From germline, CDR1 is SGHTA and CDR2 FQGNSA. This CDR3 is built from 14 residues. Using reference TRBV7-2 and TRBJ1-5 for the parts outside the CDR3, the full variable domain is GAGVSQSPSNKVTEKGKDVELRCDPISGHTALYWYRQSLGQGLEFLIYFQGNSAPDKSGLPSDRFSAERTGGSVSTLTIQRTQQEDSAVYLCASSGPTGLRPQHFGDGTRLSIL.

The chain recombines TRBV7-3 with TRBJ2-2; TRBD2 matches at 9 bases. CDR1 is SGHTA and CDR2 is FQGTGA in the germline V gene. Germline trimming cut 5 bases from V and 7 bases from J; bases unmatched to any gene: 11. The CDR3 is made up of 16 amino acids. The CDR3 nucleotides read TGTGCCAGCAGCCAACCGGGGACTAGCATGAGCGGGGAGCTGTTTTTT. It encodes CASSQPGTSMSGELFF.

This rearrangement joins TRBV30 to TRBJ1-1, with D possibly matching TRBD1 (5 bases). Germline lookup yields CDR1 GTSNPN and CDR2 SVGIG (reference sequence). The length of the CDR3 is 14 residues. Trimming pared 0 bases from V and 3 bases from J, leaving 11 bases between. The CDR3 nucleotides are TGTGCCTGGAGTGTACGGGACTTCCACACTGAAGCTTTCTTT. It is translated as CAWSVRDFHTEAFF.

This clone showed up just a few times. The V and J genes are TRBV7-9 and TRBJ1-4; 9 positions match TRBD1. Per the germline V gene, CDR1 is SEHNR and CDR2 is FQNEAQ (reference sequence). V was pared by 5 bases and J by 1 base, with 14 bases of the junction left unmatched. This CDR3 is built from 19 residues. CDR3 DNA sequence: TGTGCCAGCAGCGGACGAGGACAGGGGCCCCGTTTAACTAATGAAAAACTGTTTTTT. It encodes CASSGRGQGPRLTNEKLFF.

The chain joins TRBV2 to TRBJ2-7, with D possibly being TRBD2 (5 bases). The CDR3 has 14 residues. V lost 6 bases to trimming and J lost 6 bases, with 18 bases between them. Looked up from germline, CDR1 is SNHLY and CDR2 is FYNNEI. This chain's CDR3 is CASRALGVGLEQYF. CDR3 DNA: TGTGCCAGCAGGGCCTTGGGAGTGGGTCTCGAGCAGTACTTC. The whole variable domain, filled in from reference TRBV2 and TRBJ2-7, reads EPEVTQTPSHQVTQMGQEVILRCVPISNHLYFYWYRQILGQKVEFLVSFYNNEISEKSEIFDDQFSVERPDGSNFTLKIRSTKLEDSAMYFCASRALGVGLEQYFGPGTRLTVT.

The chain employs TRBV7-2 and TRBJ1-5, with a tentative D call TRBD1 (5 bases). V lost 5 bases and J lost 10, with 15 bases in between. The CDR3 loop spans 13 amino acids. Per the germline V gene, CDR1 is SGHTA and CDR2 is FQGNSA. CDR3 sequence: CASSTDSNRPQHF. For the CDR3, the DNA is TGTGCCAGCAGCACCGACAGCAATCGTCCCCAGCATTTT.

V usage is TRBV5-1 and J usage is TRBJ1-2, with 7 bases lining up with TRBD1. Trimming removed 3 bases from V and 5 bases from J; junction bases left unmatched: 7. Germline V gives CDR1 SGHRS, CDR2 YFSETQ. The CDR3 totals 14 residues. The CDR3 region has the DNA TGCGCCAGCAGCTCTGGGGGGACAGCATATGGCTACACCTTC. This codes for CASSSGGTAYGYTF.

This chain joins TRBV7-8 and TRBJ2-3; 7 nucleotides align to TRBD2. Unmatched junction bases numbered 5, after V lost 4 bases and J lost 1 base. The CDR3 spans 15 residues. Germline V CDR1 and CDR2: SGHVS, FQNEAQ. The CDR3 DNA reads TGTGCCAGCAGCTACTCTAGCGGAGGCACAGATACGCAGTATTTT. Its protein product is CASSYSSGGTDTQYF. The entire variable domain, with the rest obtained from reference TRBV7-8 and TRBJ2-3, is as follows: GAGVSQSPRYKVAKRGQDVALRCDPISGHVSLFWYQQALGQGPEFLTYFQNEAQLDKSGLPSDRFFAERPEGSVSTLKIQRTQQEDSAVYLCASSYSSGGTDTQYFGPGTRLTVL.

The gene calls are TRBV25-1 and TRBJ1-2; D is ambiguous. Per germline, CDR1 MGHDK and CDR2 SYGVNS. The CDR3 is 17 residues long. Trimming pared 0 bases from V and 2 bases from J, leaving 16 bases between. CDR3 region: CASSEYQNWAGNYGYTF. The DNA of the CDR3 is TGTGCCAGCAGTGAATATCAAAACTGGGCTGGAAACTATGGCTACACCTTC.

This sequence joins TRBV7-9 and TRBJ2-7, with 7 bases aligning to TRBD2. Germline V CDR1 and CDR2: SEHNR, FQNEAQ (reference sequence). The V gene end was trimmed by 7 bases and the J gene end by 1 base; junction bases not matched to a gene: 13. This CDR3 spans 16 amino acids. The CDR3 nucleotides read TGTGCCAGCAATGACCCCCCAGCGGGGATTTCCTACGAGCAGTACTTC. It codes for CASNDPPAGISYEQYF. Drawing the rest from reference TRBV7-9 and TRBJ2-7, the complete variable domain is DTGVSQNPRHKITKRGQNVTFRCDPISEHNRLYWYRQTLGQGPEFLTYFQNEAQLEKSRLLSDRFSAERPKGSFSTLEIQRTEQGDSAMYLCASNDPPAGISYEQYFGPGTRLTVT.

In its sample, this clone was seen a few times. This chain links TRBV5-1 with TRBJ2-2; 10 bases are a match to TRBD2. This CDR3 has 16 amino acids. J lost 5 bases, V lost 3 bases, and 7 bases had no gene match. Germline CDR1 is SGHRS and CDR2 is YFSETQ. CDR3: CASSSLAGVSTGELFF. CDR3 nucleotide sequence: TGCGCCAGCAGCTCCCTAGCGGGAGTTTCTACCGGGGAGCTGTTTTTT.

The chain couples TRBV5-1 to TRBJ2-3; maybe TRBD2 (6 bases). The germline gives CDR1 SGHRS, CDR2 YFSETQ. The CDR3 sequence is 14 residues long. The V end lost 6 bases, the J end lost 1 base, and 12 bases lay between the germline ends. The CDR3 DNA reads TGCGCCAGCACCGCACTAGCTGGCACAGATACGCAGTATTTT. It translates to CASTALAGTDTQYF.

A single count supports this clone. V gene TRBV27 combines with J gene TRBJ2-5; 8 nucleotides agree with TRBD1. The J call may be wrong; the DNA end is better matched by TRBJ2-7. CDR3 length: 14 amino acids. Germline V gives CDR1 MNHEY, CDR2 SMNVEV (reference sequence). CDR3 protein: CASSLTGGIYEQYF. Here the CDR3 DNA reads TGTGCCAGCAGTCTAACAGGGGGGATCTACGAGCAGTACTTC.

The rearrangement uses TRBV28 and TRBJ1-1; D uncertain. There are 13 residues in the CDR3. The germline V and J ends were trimmed by 5 bases and 8 bases, with 15 bases remaining between them. Germline V gene sequence: CDR1 MDHEN, CDR2 SYDVKM. CDR3 loop: CASSPRVGREAFF. CDR3 nucleotide sequence: TGTGCCAGCAGTCCCCGGGTAGGGAGGGAAGCTTTCTTT.

The chain has TRBV28 and TRBJ1-5; D ambiguous. The ends were cut back, 4 bases at V and 4 bases at J, with 5 bases in the middle. The CDR3 extends over 12 amino acids. CDR1 MDHEN and CDR2 SYDVKM come from the germline V gene. CDR3 sequence reads: CASSSPNQPQHF. The CDR3 DNA follows: TGTGCCAGCAGTTCCCCGAATCAGCCCCAGCATTTT.

The chain uses TRBV11-2 and TRBJ2-7; 8 nucleotides line up with TRBD1. Germline CDR1 and CDR2: SGHAT and FQNNGV. V shed 1 base, J shed 7 bases, and the junction held 3 bases outside the gene matches. There are 13 residues in the CDR3. DNA for the CDR3: TGTGCCAGCAGCTTAGGAAGACAGGGGGAGCAGTACTTC. Residues: CASSLGRQGEQYF. The full variable domain, in which reference TRBV11-2 and TRBJ2-7 provide the parts outside the CDR3, is EAGVAQSPRYKIIEKRQSVAFWCNPISGHATLYWYQQILGQGPKLLIQFQNNGVVDDSQLPKDRFSAERLKGVDSTLKIQPAKLEDSAVYLCASSLGRQGEQYFGPGTRLTVT.

The chain combines TRBV7-3 with TRBJ2-1; D possibly corresponds to TRBD2 (6 bases). This CDR3 region has 15 residues. The V and J ends lost 2 bases and 3 bases respectively, with 11 bases between them. Per the germline V gene, CDR1 is SGHTA and CDR2 is FQGTGA. DNA of the CDR3: TGTGCCAGCAGCTTATCGGTAGCGGACTACAATGAGCAGTTCTTC. The encoded protein is CASSLSVADYNEQFF.

The genes are TRBV4-2 and TRBJ2-5, with D perhaps matching TRBD1 (6 bases). Trimming cost V 2 bases and J 5 bases, with 21 bases left between them. Germline V gives CDR1 LGHNA, CDR2 YNFKEQ. The CDR3 loop spans 17 amino acids. The CDR3 DNA follows: TGTGCCAGCAGCCAAAATCATGGGACATTCTATAGGGAGACCCAGTACTTC. It translates to CASSQNHGTFYRETQYF.

This rearrangement joins TRBV28 to TRBJ2-7; TRBD1 agrees at 7 bases. The CDR3 loop spans 15 amino acids. Germline CDR1 and CDR2: MDHEN and SYDVKM. Trimming cost V 6 bases and J 0 bases; bases outside gene matches: 8. This CDR3 reads CASRSGTANSYEQYF. The DNA of the CDR3 is TGTGCCAGCAGATCCGGGACAGCGAACTCCTACGAGCAGTACTTC.

This clone showed up just a few times. The genes are TRBV18 and TRBJ2-7, with a weak D call TRBD1 (6 bases). The CDR3 totals 15 residues. The V end was cut by 3 bases, the J end by 5 bases, with 17 bases between. CDR1 KGHSH and CDR2 LQKENI come from the germline V gene. The DNA for the CDR3 is TGTGCCAGCTCACCGGACAGTGCGACTAAACACGAGCAGTACTTC. Encoded protein: CASSPDSATKHEQYF. The complete variable domain, with remaining parts taken from reference TRBV18 and TRBJ2-7, reads NAGVMQNPRHLVRRRGQEARLRCSPMKGHSHVYWYRQLPEEGLKFMVYLQKENIIDESGMPKERFSAEFPKEGPSILRIQQVVRGDSAAYFCASSPDSATKHEQYFGPGTRLTVT.

This rearrangement joins TRBV4-1 to TRBJ2-3; D unresolved. Trimming took off 5 bases at V and 0 bases at J, with 12 bases between the two ends. Germline CDR1 is MGHRA and CDR2 is YSYEKL. The CDR3 is 15 residues long. The CDR3 loop is CASSSRGPSTDTQYF. CDR3 bases: TGCGCCAGCAGCTCCCGAGGTCCTAGCACAGATACGCAGTATTTT.

This clone was observed a few times. The chain employs TRBV19 and TRBJ2-7; D not certain. The V end was cut by 6 bases, the J end by 3 bases, with 6 bases between. This CDR3 contains 11 residues. Looked up from germline, CDR1 is LNHDA and CDR2 is SQIVND (reference sequence). CDR3 sequence (DNA): TGTGCCAGTAGCCAGTTCTACGAGCAGTACTTC. Translation: CASSQFYEQYF.

In its sample, this clone was seen once. V and J are TRBV7-8 and TRBJ2-1; unclear D gene. CDR1 SGHVS and CDR2 FQNEAQ come from the germline V gene. This CDR3 contains 14 residues. The V gene lost 9 bases and the J gene lost 3 bases, with 15 bases spanning the gap. CDR3 DNA sequence: TGTGCCAGTCAAGCTATCCGGTTCTACAATGAGCAGTTCTTC. It is translated as CASQAIRFYNEQFF.